The next 19 T cell receptor beta chains were all read from a single sample in a study of blood T cell repertoires in COVID-19. Profiled with immunoSEQ multiplex PCR; TCRdb holds only in-frame clones, not every one. The sample lists roughly 150,000 clones, over 80% occurring once. Material: PBMCs or T cells enriched from blood (not recorded which). Receptors were obtained from a man aged 65 to 85 who had been exposed to COVID-19.

The chain recombines TRBV12-5 with TRBJ1-1, with 7 bases fitting TRBD1. Germline V gene data show CDR1 as LGHNT and CDR2 as FRNRAP. J was trimmed by 4 bases and V by 2 bases; bases with no gene match: 16. The CDR3 covers 18 residues. The CDR3 here is CASGLLPFIRQGPTEAFF. CDR3 DNA: TGTGCTAGTGGTTTGCTCCCATTTATTCGACAGGGACCCACTGAAGCTTTCTTT.

This chain links TRBV30 with TRBJ1-1; TRBD1 might be the D (6 bases). The CDR3 contains 16 residues. Per germline, CDR1 GTSNPN and CDR2 SVGIG (reference sequence). V dropped 4 bases and J dropped 1 base, with 19 bases sitting between them. The DNA of the CDR3 is TGTGCCTGGACGCTTACAGGGTGGGGATCGAACACTGAAGCTTTCTTT. This sequence encodes CAWTLTGWGSNTEAFF.

V and J are TRBV6-2 or TRBV6-3 and TRBJ2-7; D may be TRBD1 (5 bases). V was shortened by 4 bases and J by 1 base, with 14 bases between the two germline ends. Germline CDR1 reads MNHEY; CDR2 reads SVGEGT. The CDR3 contains 15 residues. CDR3 amino acids: CASSFRQTVSYEQYF. CDR3 nucleotide sequence: TGTGCCAGCAGTTTCCGACAGACAGTTTCCTACGAGCAGTACTTC.

The gene calls are TRBV3-1 (or the pseudogene TRBV3-2) and TRBJ2-1; TRBD2 matches at 13 bases. There are 15 residues in the CDR3. Looked up from germline, CDR1 is LGHDT and CDR2 is YNNKEL (reference sequence). J lost 5 bases, V lost 4 bases, and 2 bases had no gene match. The CDR3 sequence is CASSPGTSGDNEQFF. The CDR3 bases are TGTGCCAGCAGCCCAGGGACTAGCGGGGACAATGAGCAGTTCTTC.

The rearrangement links TRBV5-8 to TRBJ1-1; 12 nucleotides align to TRBD1. The J segment lost 3 bases and the V segment lost 4 bases, leaving 13 bases of the junction unmatched. The CDR3 spans 18 residues. Germline loops: CDR1 SGHTS, CDR2 YDEGEE. The CDR3 sequence is CASSTSGTGGAWDTEAFF. In DNA form, the CDR3 reads TGTGCCAGCAGCACGTCCGGGACAGGGGGCGCATGGGACACTGAAGCTTTCTTT.

This rearrangement joins TRBV6-5 to TRBJ2-1, with 9 bases fitting TRBD2. Per the germline V gene, CDR1 is MNHEY and CDR2 is SVGAGI. The CDR3 has 15 amino acids. The junction had 12 bases not matched to a gene; V was cut back by 6 bases and J by 9 bases. Here the CDR3 reads CASSLNLAGKGEQFF. The CDR3 nucleotides read TGTGCCAGCAGCCTGAATCTAGCGGGGAAGGGTGAGCAGTTCTTC.

The chain carries TRBV4-1 and TRBJ1-1, with 7 bases fitting TRBD1. V shed 1 base and J 7 bases; nucleotides not matched to a gene: 9. The CDR3 loop spans 15 amino acids. The germline V gene encodes CDR1 MGHRA and CDR2 YSYEKL. The CDR3 protein is CASSQAPPGQYEAFF. CDR3 sequence (DNA): TGCGCCAGCAGCCAAGCCCCTCCGGGACAGTATGAAGCTTTCTTT.

This rearrangement joins TRBV4-2 to TRBJ1-2; 7 bases match TRBD1. CDR3 length equals 15 residues. Germline V lookup: CDR1 LGHNA, CDR2 YNFKEQ. The V gene end was trimmed by 0 bases and the J gene end by 6 bases; junction bases not matched to a gene: 7. CDR3 residues: CASSQDPDREDGYTF. CDR3 nucleotide sequence: TGTGCCAGCAGCCAAGATCCCGACAGGGAGGATGGCTACACCTTC.

The V call is TRBV3-1 (or the pseudogene TRBV3-2), the J call TRBJ2-4; 7 bases map to TRBD1. Per the germline V gene, CDR1 is LGHDT and CDR2 is YNNKEL (reference sequence). The CDR3 loop spans 23 amino acids. Trimming removed 1 base from V and 0 bases from J; junction bases left unmatched: 24. For the CDR3, the DNA is TGTGCCAGCAGCCAAGGCCCAGGGGGTAGCCCTGTCCAAAACTCCCTAGCCAAAAACATTCAGTACTTC. This gives the protein CASSQGPGGSPVQNSLAKNIQYF.

The chain uses TRBV2 and TRBJ2-2, with D possibly matching TRBD1 (6 bases). Germline values: CDR1 SNHLY, CDR2 FYNNEI. The CDR3 has 14 residues. V was trimmed by 10 bases and J by 1 base, leaving 13 bases between them. The CDR3 nucleotides read TGTGCCACCACGGGACACTGGAACACCGGGGAGCTGTTTTTT. Translating gives CATTGHWNTGELFF.

V usage is TRBV27 and J usage is TRBJ1-5; possibly TRBD1 for D (5 bases). The CDR3 has 14 residues. The germline V gene encodes CDR1 MNHEY and CDR2 SMNVEV (reference sequence). V shed 5 bases and J shed 3 bases, with 11 bases lying between them. DNA of the CDR3: TGTGCCAGCAGTCGTGACAGATCCAATCAGCCCCAGCATTTT. Its protein is CASSRDRSNQPQHF.

V gene TRBV5-4 combines with J gene TRBJ2-5; 9 bases are shared with TRBD2. J was trimmed by 9 bases and V by 2 bases; bases with no gene match: 11. The germline gives CDR1 SGHNT, CDR2 YYREEE (reference sequence). The CDR3 extends over 15 amino acids. The CDR3 DNA sequence: TGTGCCAGCAGCTTTAAAGCGGGAGGTTATGAGGCCCAGTACTTC. Its translation: CASSFKAGGYEAQYF.

This clone was seen more than once but under ten times. This chain uses TRBV5-4 with TRBJ2-5; the D is unclear. Trimming pared 1 base from V and 2 bases from J, leaving 6 bases between. The CDR3 consists of 13 residues. The germline CDR1 and CDR2 sequences are SGHNT and YYREEE (reference sequence). CDR3 protein: CASSLPGQETQYF. The CDR3, as DNA: TGTGCCAGCAGCTTGCCGGGTCAAGAGACCCAGTACTTC.

CDR3 region: CASRSREKLNTGELFF. In nucleotides, the CDR3 is TGTGCCAGCAGATCTCGAGAAAAGTTAAACACCGGGGAGCTGTTTTTT. The chain couples TRBV7-9 to TRBJ2-2; the D is unclear. Germline assignment: CDR1 SEHNR and CDR2 FQNEAQ (reference sequence). The CDR3 covers 16 residues. V lost 6 bases, J lost 2 bases, and 16 bases lay in between.

The chain links TRBV15 to TRBJ1-2; D is unclear. The CDR3 has 12 residues. V lost 0 bases and J lost 8, with 7 bases in between. The germline CDR1 and CDR2 sequences are LNHNV and YYDKDF (reference sequence). DNA of the CDR3: TGTGCCACCAGCAGAGACGGGTTGGGCTACACCTTC. Its protein product is CATSRDGLGYTF.

This chain joins TRBV19 and TRBJ2-7; a weak D match, TRBD1 (6 bases). The CDR3 loop spans 15 amino acids. V gave up 3 bases and J gave up 0 bases, with 12 bases separating them. Germline V CDR1 and CDR2: LNHDA, SQIVND (reference sequence). In nucleotides, the CDR3 is TGTGCCAGTAGTATGGACAGACTCGTCTCCTACGAGCAGTACTTC. This encodes CASSMDRLVSYEQYF. The full variable domain, its missing parts supplied by reference TRBV19 and TRBJ2-7, is DGGITQSPKYLFRKEGQNVTLSCEQNLNHDAMYWYRQDPGQGLRLIYYSQIVNDFQKGDIAEGYSVSREKKESFPLTVTSAQKNPTAFYLCASSMDRLVSYEQYFGPGTRLTVT.

This clone was detected only a few times. The V call is TRBV5-1, the J call TRBJ2-7; D call uncertain. The CDR3 runs 14 residues. Germline V gene data show CDR1 as SGHRS and CDR2 as YFSETQ. V lost 1 base and J 0 bases, leaving 8 bases between the germline ends. The CDR3 DNA is TGCGCCAGCAGCTTGAGTCTTAGCTCCTACGAGCAGTACTTC. Residues: CASSLSLSSYEQYF.

The chain carries TRBV5-1 and TRBJ1-1; D call uncertain. Trimming took off 6 bases at V and 4 bases at J, with 16 bases between the two ends. CDR1 is SGHRS and CDR2 is YFSETQ in the germline V gene. This CDR3 has 14 amino acids. Here the CDR3 DNA reads TGCGCCAGCACTACCCCAGAGGGAACCACTGAAGCTTTCTTT. Protein sequence: CASTTPEGTTEAFF.

The V call is TRBV5-6, the J call TRBJ1-2; 7 bases align to TRBD1. Unmatched junction bases numbered 5, after V lost 4 bases and J lost 2 bases. CDR3 size: 14 residues. Germline V CDR1 and CDR2: SGHDT, YYEEEE. DNA of the CDR3: TGTGCCAGCAGCGAAGAGACAGGGAACTATGGCTACACCTTC. Its translation: CASSEETGNYGYTF.